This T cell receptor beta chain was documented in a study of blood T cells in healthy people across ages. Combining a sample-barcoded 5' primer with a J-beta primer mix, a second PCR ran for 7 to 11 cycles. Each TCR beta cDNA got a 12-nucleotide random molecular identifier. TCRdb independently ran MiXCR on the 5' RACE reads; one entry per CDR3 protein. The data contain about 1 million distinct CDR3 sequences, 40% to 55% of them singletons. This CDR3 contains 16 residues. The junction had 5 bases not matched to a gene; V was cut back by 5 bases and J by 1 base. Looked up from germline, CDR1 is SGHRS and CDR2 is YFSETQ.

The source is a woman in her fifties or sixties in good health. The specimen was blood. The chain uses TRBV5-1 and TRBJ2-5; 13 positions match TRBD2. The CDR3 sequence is CASSPGLAGAQETQYF. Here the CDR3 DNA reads TGCGCCAGCAGTCCTGGACTAGCGGGAGCCCAAGAGACCCAGTACTTC. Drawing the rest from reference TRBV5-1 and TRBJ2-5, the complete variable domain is KAGVTQTPRYLIKTRGQQVTLSCSPISGHRSVSWYQQTPGQGLQFLFEYFSETQRNKGNFPGRFSGRQFSNSRSEMNVSTLELGDSALYLCASSPGLAGAQETQYFGPGTRLLVL.